This T cell receptor beta chain was identified during a study of blood T cell repertoires in COVID-19. TCRdb keeps only in-frame clones here, not all; method: immunoSEQ multiplex PCR. This repertoire shows more than 150,000 clones, 80% to 90% found once; its top ten account for nearly 8%. Per germline, CDR1 MNHEY and CDR2 SVGAGI. Trimming pared 5 bases from V and 5 bases from J, leaving 12 bases between. The CDR3 extends over 13 amino acids. The source is a woman between 50 and 59 years old who had recovered from COVID-19. The gene calls are TRBV6-5 and TRBJ2-5; a weak D match, TRBD2 (5 bases). Sequencing was performed on PBMCs or T cells enriched from blood (not recorded which). CDR3 nucleotide sequence: TGTGCCAGCAGTCGAGACGGGGTCGAGACCCAGTACTTC. It encodes CASSRDGVETQYF.